This T cell receptor (beta chain) was recovered during a study of regulatory T cells in long-lasting Graves disease. Study-wide points: Persistent patients had a count of shared public clonotypes (approximately 2,800) that exceeded that of new patients (around 960). Gene preferences differed: TRBV28, TRBJ1-2, TRBJ2-5 in persistent cases. Persistent Graves' patients possessed reduced TCR diversity relative to recently diagnosed ones.

For TCR beta, libraries came from iRepertoire HTBI primers and Arm-PCR of CDR3 regions. A single record per CDR3 protein comes from TCRdb applying MiXCR to the multiplex PCR reads. Seen here are around 470,000 distinct CDR3 sequences, about 14% observed once, and the top ten hold approximately 15%. This clonotype was observed at least ten times. No antigen is known for it. Germline V CDR1 and CDR2: ENHRY, SYGVKD. Trimming took off 2 bases at V and 7 bases at J, with 12 bases between the two ends. The CDR3 covers 14 residues. Time point specified: newly diagnosed GD, antithyroid drugs for less than 3 months. PBMCs were the source of the RNA used for TCR sequencing. These records were also assigned to another study, of T cells in Graves' hyperthyroidism and ophthalmopathy. That source reports: Within blood appeared most thyroid clonotypes that had expanded above 0.001.

The chain uses TRBV10-3 and TRBJ2-1, with D perhaps TRBD1 (7 bases). The TCR sequence derives from a woman aged 45-65 years with Graves disease. The sequences come from peripheral blood mononuclear cells (PBMCs), collected at new diagnosis, from a patient treated with antithyroid drugs. The CDR3 sequence: CAISEGRGRNEQFF. In nucleotides, the CDR3 is TGTGCCATCAGTGAGGGCAGGGGGAGGAATGAGCAGTTCTTC.